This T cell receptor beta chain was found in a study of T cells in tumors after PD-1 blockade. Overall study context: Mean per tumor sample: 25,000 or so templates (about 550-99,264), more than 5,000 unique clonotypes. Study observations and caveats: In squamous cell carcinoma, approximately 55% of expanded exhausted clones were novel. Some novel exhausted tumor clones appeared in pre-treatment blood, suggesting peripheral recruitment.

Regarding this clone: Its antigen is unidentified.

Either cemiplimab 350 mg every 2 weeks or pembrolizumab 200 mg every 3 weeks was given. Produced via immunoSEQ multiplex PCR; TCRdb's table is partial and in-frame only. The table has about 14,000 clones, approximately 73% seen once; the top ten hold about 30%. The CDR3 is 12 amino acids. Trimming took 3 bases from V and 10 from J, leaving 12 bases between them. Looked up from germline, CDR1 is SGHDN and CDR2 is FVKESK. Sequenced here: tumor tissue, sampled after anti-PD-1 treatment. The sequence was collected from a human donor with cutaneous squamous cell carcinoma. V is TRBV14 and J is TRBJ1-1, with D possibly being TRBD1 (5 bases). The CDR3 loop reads CASSQGWGRAFF. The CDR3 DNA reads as TGTGCCAGCAGCCAGGGATGGGGGAGAGCTTTCTTT.